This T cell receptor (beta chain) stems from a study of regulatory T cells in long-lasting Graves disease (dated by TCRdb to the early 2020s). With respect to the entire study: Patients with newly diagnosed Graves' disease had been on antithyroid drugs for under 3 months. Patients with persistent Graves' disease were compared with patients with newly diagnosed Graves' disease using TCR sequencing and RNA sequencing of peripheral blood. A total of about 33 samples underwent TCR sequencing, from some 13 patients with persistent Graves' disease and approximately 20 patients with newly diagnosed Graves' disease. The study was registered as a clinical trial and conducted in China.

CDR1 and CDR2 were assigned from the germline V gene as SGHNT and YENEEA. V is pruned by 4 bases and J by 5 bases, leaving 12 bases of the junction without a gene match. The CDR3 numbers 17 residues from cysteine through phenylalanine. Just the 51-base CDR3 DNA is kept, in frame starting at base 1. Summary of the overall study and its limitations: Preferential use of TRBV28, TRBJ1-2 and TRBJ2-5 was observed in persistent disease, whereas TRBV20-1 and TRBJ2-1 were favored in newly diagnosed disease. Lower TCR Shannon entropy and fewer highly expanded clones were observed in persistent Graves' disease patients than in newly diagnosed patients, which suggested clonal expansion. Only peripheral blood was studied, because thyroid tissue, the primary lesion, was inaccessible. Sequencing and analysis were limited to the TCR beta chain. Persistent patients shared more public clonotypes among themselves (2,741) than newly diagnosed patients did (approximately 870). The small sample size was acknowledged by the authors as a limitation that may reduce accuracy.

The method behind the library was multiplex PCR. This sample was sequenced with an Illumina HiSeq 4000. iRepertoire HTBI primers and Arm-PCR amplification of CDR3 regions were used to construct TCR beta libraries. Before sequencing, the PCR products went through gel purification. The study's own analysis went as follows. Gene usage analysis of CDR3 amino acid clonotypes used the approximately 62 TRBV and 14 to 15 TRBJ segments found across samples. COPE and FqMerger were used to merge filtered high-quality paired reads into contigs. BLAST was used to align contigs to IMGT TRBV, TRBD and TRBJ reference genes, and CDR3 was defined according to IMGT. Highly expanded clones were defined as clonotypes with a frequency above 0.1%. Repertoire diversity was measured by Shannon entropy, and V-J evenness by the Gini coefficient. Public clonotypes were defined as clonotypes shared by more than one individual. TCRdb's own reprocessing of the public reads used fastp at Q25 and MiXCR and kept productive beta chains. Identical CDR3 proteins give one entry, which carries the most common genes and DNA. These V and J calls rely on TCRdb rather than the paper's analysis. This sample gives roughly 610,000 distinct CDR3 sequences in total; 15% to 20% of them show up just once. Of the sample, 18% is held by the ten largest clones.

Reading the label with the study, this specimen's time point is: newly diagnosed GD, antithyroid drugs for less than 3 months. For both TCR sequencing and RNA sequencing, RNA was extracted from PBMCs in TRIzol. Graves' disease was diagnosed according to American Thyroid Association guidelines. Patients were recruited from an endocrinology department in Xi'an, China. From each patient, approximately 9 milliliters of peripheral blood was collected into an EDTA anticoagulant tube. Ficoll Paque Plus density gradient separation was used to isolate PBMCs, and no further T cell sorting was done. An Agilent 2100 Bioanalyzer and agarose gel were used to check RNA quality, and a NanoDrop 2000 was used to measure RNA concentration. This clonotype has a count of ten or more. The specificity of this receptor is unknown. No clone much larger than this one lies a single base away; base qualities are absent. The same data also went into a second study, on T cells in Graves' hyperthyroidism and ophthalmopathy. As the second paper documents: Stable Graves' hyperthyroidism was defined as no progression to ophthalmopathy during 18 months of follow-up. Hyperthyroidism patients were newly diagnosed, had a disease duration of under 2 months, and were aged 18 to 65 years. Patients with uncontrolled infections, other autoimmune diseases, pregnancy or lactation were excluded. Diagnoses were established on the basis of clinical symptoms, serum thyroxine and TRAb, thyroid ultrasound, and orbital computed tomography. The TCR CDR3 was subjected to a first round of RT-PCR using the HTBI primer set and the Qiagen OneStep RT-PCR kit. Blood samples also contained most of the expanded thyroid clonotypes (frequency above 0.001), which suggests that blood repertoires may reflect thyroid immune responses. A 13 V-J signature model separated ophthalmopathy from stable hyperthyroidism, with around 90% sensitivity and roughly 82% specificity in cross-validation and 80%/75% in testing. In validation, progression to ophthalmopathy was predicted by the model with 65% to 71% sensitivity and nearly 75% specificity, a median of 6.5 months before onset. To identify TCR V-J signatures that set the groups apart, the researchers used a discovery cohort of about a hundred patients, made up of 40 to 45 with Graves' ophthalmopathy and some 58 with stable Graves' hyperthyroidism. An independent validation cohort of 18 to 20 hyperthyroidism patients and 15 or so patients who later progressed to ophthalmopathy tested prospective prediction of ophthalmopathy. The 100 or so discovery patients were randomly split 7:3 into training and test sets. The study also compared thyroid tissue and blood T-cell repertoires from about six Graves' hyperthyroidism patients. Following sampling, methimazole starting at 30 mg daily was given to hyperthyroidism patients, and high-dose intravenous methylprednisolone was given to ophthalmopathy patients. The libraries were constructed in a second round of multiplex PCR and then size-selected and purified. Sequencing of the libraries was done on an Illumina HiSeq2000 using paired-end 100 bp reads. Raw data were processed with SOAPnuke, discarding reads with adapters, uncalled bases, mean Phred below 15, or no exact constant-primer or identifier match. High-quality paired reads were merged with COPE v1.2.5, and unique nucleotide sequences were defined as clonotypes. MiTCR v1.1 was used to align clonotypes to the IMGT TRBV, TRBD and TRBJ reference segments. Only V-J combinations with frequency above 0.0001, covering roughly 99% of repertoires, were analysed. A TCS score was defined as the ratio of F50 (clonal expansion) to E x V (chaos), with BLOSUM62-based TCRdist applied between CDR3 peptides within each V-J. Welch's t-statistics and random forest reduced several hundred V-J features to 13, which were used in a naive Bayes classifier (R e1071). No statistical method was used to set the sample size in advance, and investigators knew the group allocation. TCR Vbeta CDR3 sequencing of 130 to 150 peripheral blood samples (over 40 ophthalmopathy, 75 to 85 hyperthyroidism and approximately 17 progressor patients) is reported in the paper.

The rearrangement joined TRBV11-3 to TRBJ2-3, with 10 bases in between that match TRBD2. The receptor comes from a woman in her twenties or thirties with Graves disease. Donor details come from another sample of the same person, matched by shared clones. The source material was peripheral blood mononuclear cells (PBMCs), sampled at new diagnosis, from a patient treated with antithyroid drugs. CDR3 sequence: CASSSGVTSGMRDTQYF. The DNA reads TGTGCCAGCAGCTCCGGGGTTACTAGCGGGATGAGAGATACGCAGTATTTT. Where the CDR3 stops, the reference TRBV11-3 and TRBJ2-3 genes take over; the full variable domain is EAGVVQSPRYKIIEKKQPVAFWCNPISGHNTLYWYLQNLGQGPELLIRYENEEAVDDSQLPKDRFSAERLKGVDSTLKIQPAELGDSAVYLCASSSGVTSGMRDTQYFGPGTRLTVL.